A selection of T cell receptor beta chains follows, all from one sample in a study of T cells in Graves' hyperthyroidism and ophthalmopathy. TCRdb analysed the multiplex PCR reads with MiXCR anew, one entry per CDR3 protein. The profile shows about 110,000 distinct CDR3 sequences, 16% of them singletons. Sequenced: blood. The receptors were sampled from a woman aged 45-59 years with Graves' hyperthyroidism. Each CDR3 is given with its conserved first and last residue. D genes are given only for firm matches. Size is stated for part of the rows, as once, few or many counts, or as a class when the clone is expanded.

j_call,clone_size,d_call,v_call,cdr3_aa,cdr3_nt
TRBJ1-2,many,NA,TRBV19,CASSITQLAGTFYGYTF,TGTGCCAGTAGTATCACCCAATTGGCCGGGACATTCTATGGCTACACCTTC
TRBJ1-2,many,NA,TRBV18,CASSTDRNYGYTF,TGTGCCAGCTCAACTGACAGAAACTATGGCTACACCTTC
TRBJ1-3,NA,NA,TRBV19,CASKIRGAGNTIYF,TGTGCCAGTAAAATCAGGGGAGCTGGAAACACCATATATTTT
TRBJ2-7,NA,TRBD2,TRBV28,CASSLQKTSGSTLGLYEQYF,TGTGCCAGCAGTTTACAAAAAACTAGCGGGTCTACTCTGGGGCTTTACGAGCAGTACTTC
TRBJ2-1,many,TRBD2,TRBV27,CASGDYLEQFF,TGTGCCAGCGGGGACTACCTAGAGCAGTTCTTC
TRBJ2-7,NA,TRBD2,TRBV28,CASSTGLAGVGEQYF,TGTGCCAGCAGTACGGGACTAGCGGGAGTAGGTGAGCAGTACTTC
TRBJ2-3,many,NA,TRBV19,CASRGGLNMDTQYF,TGTGCCAGCCGGGGAGGACTGAACATGGATACGCAGTATTTT
TRBJ2-7,NA,TRBD1,TRBV6-2/TRBV6-3,CASQGAGEQYF,TGTGCCAGCCAGGGGGCTGGTGAGCAGTACTTC
TRBJ2-1,many,NA,TRBV5-1,CASSSGRADYNEQFF,TGCGCCAGCAGCTCAGGACGAGCCGACTACAATGAGCAGTTCTTC
TRBJ2-7,NA,TRBD2,TRBV20-1,CSAEDLLIGRAVYEQYF,TGCAGTGCGGAGGATCTATTAATCGGGAGGGCCGTCTACGAGCAGTACTTC
TRBJ2-7,many,NA,TRBV2,CASSAGGGTYEQYF,TGTGCCAGCAGCGCCGGGGGCGGTACCTACGAGCAGTACTTC
TRBJ1-2,NA,TRBD1,TRBV20-1,CSARDTGGINYGYTF,TGCAGTGCTAGAGATACAGGGGGGATTAACTATGGCTACACCTTC
TRBJ2-5,many,NA,TRBV20-1,CSARDHWQQETQYF,TGCAGTGCTAGAGATCATTGGCAGCAAGAGACCCAGTACTTC
TRBJ2-3,many,NA,TRBV20-1,CSAREGNLGDTQYF,TGCAGTGCTAGAGAGGGCAATCTTGGAGATACGCAGTATTTT
TRBJ2-1,many,NA,TRBV3-1,CASSQVGRGDNEQFF,TGTGCCAGCAGCCAAGTGGGCAGGGGGGACAATGAGCAGTTCTTC
TRBJ2-7,many,NA,TRBV29-1,CSGYRDPNEQYF,TGCAGCGGCTACAGGGATCCCAACGAGCAGTACTTC
TRBJ2-1,many,TRBD2,TRBV6-1,CASSEGLAGRYNEQFF,TGTGCCAGCAGTGAAGGACTAGCGGGCCGCTACAATGAGCAGTTCTTC
TRBJ2-7,NA,NA,TRBV28,CASSLPGFGEQYF,TGTGCCAGCAGTTTACCGGGATTCGGCGAGCAGTACTTC
TRBJ1-5,many,TRBD1,TRBV28,CASSLQGATQPQHF,TGTGCCAGCAGTTTACAGGGGGCGACTCAGCCCCAGCATTTT
TRBJ1-6,many,NA,TRBV5-5,CASSLATDNSPLHF,TGTGCCAGCAGCTTAGCGACTGATAATTCACCCCTCCACTTT
TRBJ2-1,many,NA,TRBV7-3,CASSPSLYNEQFF,TGTGCCAGCAGCCCCTCCCTTTACAATGAGCAGTTCTTC
TRBJ2-5,many,TRBD2,TRBV28,CASSDHGLGGSETQYF,TGTGCCAGCAGCGACCACGGACTAGGAGGTTCGGAGACCCAGTACTTC
TRBJ2-1,NA,TRBD1,TRBV7-9,CVSSLFRANRGQLEQFF,TGTGTCAGCAGCTTATTTAGGGCCAACAGGGGACAATTGGAGCAGTTCTTC
TRBJ2-1,many,NA,TRBV3-1,CASSQVGPHNEQFF,TGTGCCAGCAGCCAAGTAGGCCCCCACAATGAGCAGTTCTTC
TRBJ1-6,many,NA,TRBV2,CASTVGNSPLHF,TGTGCCAGCACCGTGGGCAATTCACCCCTCCACTTT
TRBJ1-2,many,NA,TRBV4-1,CASSQGTAGDGYTF,TGCGCCAGCAGCCAAGGGACAGCAGGGGATGGCTACACCTTC
TRBJ2-1,NA,NA,TRBV9,CASSMHGGQNEQFF,TGTGCCAGCAGCATGCACGGGGGGCAGAATGAGCAGTTCTTC